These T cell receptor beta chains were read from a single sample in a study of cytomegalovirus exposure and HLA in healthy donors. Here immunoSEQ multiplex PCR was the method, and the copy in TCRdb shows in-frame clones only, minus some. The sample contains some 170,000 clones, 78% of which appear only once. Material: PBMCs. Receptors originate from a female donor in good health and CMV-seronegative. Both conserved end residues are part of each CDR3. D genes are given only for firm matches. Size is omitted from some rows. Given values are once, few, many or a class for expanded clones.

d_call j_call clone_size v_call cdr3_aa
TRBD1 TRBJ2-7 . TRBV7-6 CASSPGQGQRAYEQYF
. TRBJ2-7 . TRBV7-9 CASTPRGGSEQYF
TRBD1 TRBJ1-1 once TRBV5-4 CASSLFQGARTEAFF
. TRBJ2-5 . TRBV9 CASSADRGGVETQYF
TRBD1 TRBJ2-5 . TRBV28 CASSPGTGTLSETQYF
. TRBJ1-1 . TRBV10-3 CAISATNRDGTEAFF
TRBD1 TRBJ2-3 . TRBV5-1 CASSLGQGSTDTQYF
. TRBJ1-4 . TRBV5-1 CASSLGLLGGNEKLFF
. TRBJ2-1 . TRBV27 CASSLAGYYNEQFF
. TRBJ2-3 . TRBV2 CASSPTSYTQYF
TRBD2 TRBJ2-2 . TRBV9 CASSVGGGRGTGELFF
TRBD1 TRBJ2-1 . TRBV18 CASSRTGTGDGEQFF
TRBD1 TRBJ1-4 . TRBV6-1 CASSKTGGSEKLFF
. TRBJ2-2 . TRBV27 CASSLAGGELFF
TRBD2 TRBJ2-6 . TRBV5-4 CASSLGGGSGANVLTF
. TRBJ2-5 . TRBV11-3 CASSLDGRRIQETQYF
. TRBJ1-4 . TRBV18 CASSPPGHSNEKLFF
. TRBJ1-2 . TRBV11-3 CASSSRQANYGYTF
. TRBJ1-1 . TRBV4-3 CASSQKGWGGTEAFF
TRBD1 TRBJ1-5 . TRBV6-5 CASRQTGRNQPQHF
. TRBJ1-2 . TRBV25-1 CASSEVRNGYTF
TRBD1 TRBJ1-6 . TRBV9 CASSVEGQLSYNSPLHF
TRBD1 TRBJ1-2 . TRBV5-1 CASSPRLTGDGYTF
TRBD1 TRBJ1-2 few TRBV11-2 CASSSDRDYGYTF
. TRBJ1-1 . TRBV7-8 CASSPGGARMNTEAFF
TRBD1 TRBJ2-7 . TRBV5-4 CASSFAGQGSDEQYF
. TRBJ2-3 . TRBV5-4 CASSLKVSGSTDTQYF
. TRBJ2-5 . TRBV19 CASSIGRPRAEETQYF
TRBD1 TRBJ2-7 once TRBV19 CASTQGTGGNSHEQYF
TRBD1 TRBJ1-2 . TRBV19 CASSLEGQGYYGYTF
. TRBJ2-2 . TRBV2 CASSEALPGNTGELFF
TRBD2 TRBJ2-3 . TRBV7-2 CASSSTSGVGDTQYF
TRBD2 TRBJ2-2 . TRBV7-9 CASSLLAGVAGELFF
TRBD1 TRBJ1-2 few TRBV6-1 CASTPGQAGYTF
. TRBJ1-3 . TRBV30 CAWMDTGNTIYF
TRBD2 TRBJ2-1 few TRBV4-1 CASSHLAGGYIEQFF
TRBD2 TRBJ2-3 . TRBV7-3 CASSLTRGGHTDTQYF
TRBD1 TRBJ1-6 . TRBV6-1 CASSERQGVSPLHF
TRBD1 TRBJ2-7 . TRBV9 CASSKEEAGGYEQYF
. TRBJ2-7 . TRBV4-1 CASSQDTGISYEQYF
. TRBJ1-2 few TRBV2 CASRGQREVDGYTF
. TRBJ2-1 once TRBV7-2 CASSSVFEQFF
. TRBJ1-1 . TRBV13 CASSFRDTRAPGLNTEAFF